The clone carrying this TCR beta chain was observed a single time. Its antigen is still unknown. The germline V gene encodes CDR1 PRHDT and CDR2 FYEKMQ (reference sequence). V was pared by 5 bases and J by 5 bases, with 9 bases of the junction left unmatched. The CDR3 totals 15 residues. This entry is derived from a study of a mutant IDH1 vaccine in newly diagnosed glioma. About the research overall: Treated patients had a mean age of 40.4 years and a roughly 62% male, roughly 40% female split. Earlier therapy was either radiotherapy, temozolomide, or both, and most got both. Study findings and constraints: Pseudoprogression appeared independent of alterations in top peripheral clonotypes.

Time point specified: baseline, week 1 (first vaccination visit). Sample treatment: pre-vaccination baseline after standard-of-care therapy. Donors harbored newly found WHO grade 3 or 4 IDH1-mutant, ATRX-lost astrocytomas. Sequencing was performed with immunoSEQ multiplex PCR; in TCRdb, only in-frame clones are kept and a portion is missing. The table lists about 30,000 clones, roughly 82% of them singletons. The receptor comes from a man aged 25-45 years with glioma. Source: PBMCs, taken from a glioma patient treated with radiotherapy, temozolomide or both. This rearrangement joins TRBV13 to TRBJ2-3; TRBD2 matches at 8 bases. CDR3 sequence: CASSTSGRDRDTQYF. Written as DNA, the CDR3 is TGTGCCAGCAGCACGAGCGGGAGAGACCGAGATACGCAGTATTTT.